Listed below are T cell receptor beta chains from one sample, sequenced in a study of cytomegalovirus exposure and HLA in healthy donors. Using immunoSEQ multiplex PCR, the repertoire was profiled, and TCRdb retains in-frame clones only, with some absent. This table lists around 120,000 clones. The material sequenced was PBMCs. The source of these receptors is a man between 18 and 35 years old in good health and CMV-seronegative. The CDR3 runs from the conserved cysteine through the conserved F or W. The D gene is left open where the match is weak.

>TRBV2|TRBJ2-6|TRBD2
TGTGCCAGCCGGGGGGAATTCGCCTCTGGGGCCAACGTCCTGACTTTC
CASRGEFASGANVLTF
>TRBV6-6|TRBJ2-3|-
TGTGCCAGCAGTTCGCCTCGGACAGTACCTCAGGATACGCAGTATTTT
CASSSPRTVPQDTQYF
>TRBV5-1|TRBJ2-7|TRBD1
TGCGCCAGCAAGGTACAGGGGGCATACGAGCAGTACTTC
CASKVQGAYEQYF
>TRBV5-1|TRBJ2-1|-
TGCGCCAGCAGCTTGTCAGCCCGGGAACCGAGGCAGTTCTTC
CASSLSAREPRQFF
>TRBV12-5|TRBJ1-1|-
TGTGCTAGTGGTTTGGCACGAAAGGCCGGACAGAACTTGAACACTGAAGCTTTCTTT
CASGLARKAGQNLNTEAFF
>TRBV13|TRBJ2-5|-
TGTGCCAGCAGCGCCCGGACATACCAAGAGACCCAGTACTTC
CASSARTYQETQYF
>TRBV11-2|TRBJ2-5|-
TGTGCCAGCAGCTTAGAGCCCTTACTTGGTGAGACCCAGTACTTC
CASSLEPLLGETQYF
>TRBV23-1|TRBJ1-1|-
TGCGCCAGCAGAACAAAGAACACTGAAGCTTTCTTT
CASRTKNTEAFF
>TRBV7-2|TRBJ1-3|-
TGTGCCAGCAGCTTGTTGACTAACTCTGGAAACACCATATATTTT
CASSLLTNSGNTIYF
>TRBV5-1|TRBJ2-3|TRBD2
TGCGCCAGCAGCTTGGTCTCGGGAGGGCACAATACGCAGTACTTT
CASSLVSGGHNTQYF
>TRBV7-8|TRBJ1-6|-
TGTGCCAGCAGCAAGACCGGCAGCGGATGGAATTCACCCCTCCACTTT
CASSKTGSGWNSPLHF
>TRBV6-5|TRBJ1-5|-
TGTGCCAGCAGTTACTCGGGAGTTAATCAGCCCCAGCATTTT
CASSYSGVNQPQHF
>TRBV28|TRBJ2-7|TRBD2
TGTGCCAGCAGTTTTCAATCCCGACTAGCGGGCAACTACGAGCAGTACTTC
CASSFQSRLAGNYEQYF
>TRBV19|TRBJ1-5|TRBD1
TGTGCCAGCCGGGACAGGAGCATCGGTCAGCCCCAGCATTTT
CASRDRSIGQPQHF
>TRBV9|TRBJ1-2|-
TGTGCCAGCACCCCAGGATCAGGGAACTATGGCTACACCTTC
CASTPGSGNYGYTF
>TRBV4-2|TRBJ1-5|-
TGTGCCAGCAGCCAAGAAGCGGGACGGGGCAATCAGCCCCAGCATTTT
CASSQEAGRGNQPQHF
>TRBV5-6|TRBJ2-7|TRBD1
TGTGCCAGCAGCCTGGGACAGGCCATCTCCTCCCAGTACTTC
CASSLGQAISSQYF
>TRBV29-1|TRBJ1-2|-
TGCAGCGTTGAAGAGGGCCTAAATGGCTACACCTTC
CSVEEGLNGYTF
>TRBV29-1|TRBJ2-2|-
TGCAGCGTCTCCGGGGGGCCCCCCGGGGAGCTGTTTTTT
CSVSGGPPGELFF
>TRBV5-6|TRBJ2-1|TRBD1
TGTGCCAGCAGCTTGGACGGACAGGGTTGGAATGAGCAGTTCTTC
CASSLDGQGWNEQFF
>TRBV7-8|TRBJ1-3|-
TGTGCCAGCAGCTTAGTAACAGGGAGCTCTGGAAACACCATATATTTT
CASSLVTGSSGNTIYF
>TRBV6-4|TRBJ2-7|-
TGTGCCAGCAGCCCTCTAAGCGGGACAGGTTTGTCCGAGCAGTACTTC
CASSPLSGTGLSEQYF
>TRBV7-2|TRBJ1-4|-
TGTGCCAGCAGACAGGACCCCAGGGATGAAAAACTGTTTTTT
CASRQDPRDEKLFF
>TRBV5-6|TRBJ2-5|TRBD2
TGTGCCAGCAGCTTGATAGCGGGGGGGAAAGAGACCCAGTACTTC
CASSLIAGGKETQYF
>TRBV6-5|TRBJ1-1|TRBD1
TGTGCCAGCAGTTCAACAGGGGGGTGGACTGAAGCTTTCTTT
CASSSTGGWTEAFF
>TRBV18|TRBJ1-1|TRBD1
TGTGCCAGCTCACCACTTCCCCCCCAGGGGGCGAACACTGAAGCTTTCTTT
CASSPLPPQGANTEAFF
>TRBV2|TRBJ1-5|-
TGTGCCAGCAGTGTCGGGAAAGGGTCCCAGCATTTT
CASSVGKGSQHF
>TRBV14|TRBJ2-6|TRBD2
TGTGCCAGCAGCCCGCGGGGAGGGAGATTCTCTGGGGCCAACGTCCTGACTTTC
CASSPRGGRFSGANVLTF
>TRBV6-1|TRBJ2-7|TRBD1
TGTGCCAGCACCCGGGACAGCCGGTGGGAGCAGTACTTC
CASTRDSRWEQYF
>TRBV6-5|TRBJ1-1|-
TGTGCCAGCAGTCGGGGGAGCGAAGCTTTCTTT
CASSRGSEAFF
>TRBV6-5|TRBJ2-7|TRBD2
TGTGCCAGCAGTTACTCTAGCGGGAGCTCCTACGAGCAGTACTTC
CASSYSSGSSYEQYF
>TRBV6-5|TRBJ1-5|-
TGTGCCAGCAGTGAACAGGATAATCAGCCCCAGCATTTT
CASSEQDNQPQHF
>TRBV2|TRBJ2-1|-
TGTGCCAGCACAGGGTATGAGCAGTTCTTC
CASTGYEQFF
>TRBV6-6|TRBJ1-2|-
TGTGCCAGCAGCTTACAAGGCTACACCTTC
CASSLQGYTF
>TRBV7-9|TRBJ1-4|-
TGTGCCAGCAGCTTACAGGCCCCCCAAGAACTGTTTTTT
CASSLQAPQELFF
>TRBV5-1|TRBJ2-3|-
TGCGCCAGCAGCTTGGGGCCGGGACTCCTATTGTCGCAGTATTTT
CASSLGPGLLLSQYF
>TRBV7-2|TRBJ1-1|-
TGTGCCAGCAGCTTTAGGGGCGTAGGTGAGAGGAGGAACACTGAAGCTTTCTTT
CASSFRGVGERRNTEAFF
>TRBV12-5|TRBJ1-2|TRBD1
TGTGCTAGTGGTTTGGGACAGGGGACCTCTAACTATGGCTACACCTTC
CASGLGQGTSNYGYTF
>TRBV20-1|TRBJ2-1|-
TGCAGTGCATCTGGACTTAATGAGCAGTTCTTC
CSASGLNEQFF
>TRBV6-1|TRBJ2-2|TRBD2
TGTGCCAGCAGAGCATTAGCGGGGAACACCGGGGAGCTGTTTTTT
CASRALAGNTGELFF
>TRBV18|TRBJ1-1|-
TGTGCCAGCTCACAGGACAGTCGGGACACTGAAGCTTTCTTT
CASSQDSRDTEAFF
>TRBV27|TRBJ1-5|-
TGTGCCAGCAGTTTTAGCAGCTATAGCAATCAGCCCCAGCATTTT
CASSFSSYSNQPQHF
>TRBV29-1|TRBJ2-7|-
TGCAGCGGGGGGGACAGAGGCTCCTACGAGCAGTACTTC
CSGGDRGSYEQYF
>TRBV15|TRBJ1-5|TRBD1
TGTGCCACCAGCAGAGGACAGGGGTTTCGTCAGCCCCAGCATTTT
CATSRGQGFRQPQHF
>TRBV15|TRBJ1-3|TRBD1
TGTGCCACCAGCAGAGCGGACAGGGGGAATAGTCCTGGAAACACCATATATTTT
CATSRADRGNSPGNTIYF
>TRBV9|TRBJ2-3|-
TGTGCCAGCAGTGGACAGAGCACAGGGCCAGATACGCAGTATTTT
CASSGQSTGPDTQYF
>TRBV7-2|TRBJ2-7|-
TGTGCCAGCAGCTTGACTAGCTCCTACGAGCAGTACTTC
CASSLTSSYEQYF
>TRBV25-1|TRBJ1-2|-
TGTGCCAGCAGTCCAATCGGGGGGACCTATGGCTACACCTTC
CASSPIGGTYGYTF
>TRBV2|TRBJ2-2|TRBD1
TGTGCCAGCAGTGGAGGGACAGGGAACACCGGGGAGCTGTTTTTT
CASSGGTGNTGELFF
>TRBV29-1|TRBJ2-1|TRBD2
TGCAGCGTTGAGGATAGCGGGGGGGGTTACAATGAGCAGTTCTTC
CSVEDSGGGYNEQFF
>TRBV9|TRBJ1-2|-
TGTGCCAGCAGCGTAGGGACAGCCGACTATGGCTACACCTTC
CASSVGTADYGYTF
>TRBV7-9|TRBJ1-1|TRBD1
TGTGCCAGCAGCAGAGCCCAGGGGGCGCGGGACACTGAAGCTTTCTTT
CASSRAQGARDTEAFF